This passage covers 8 T cell receptor beta chains from one sample sequenced in a study of T-cell reconstitution after alpha-beta-depleted transplantation in children. A library of TCRbeta sequences, prepared with unique molecular identifiers, was generated. TCRdb fed the PCR reads into MiXCR, producing one record per CDR3 protein. Among almost 400,000 distinct CDR3 sequences listed, over 20% were seen once. Source: PBMCs from the stem cell graft donor, taken from the stem cell graft. These receptors all come from a human donor who donated a stem cell graft to a child with acute myeloid leukemia.

In its sample, this clonotype was seen a few times. The CDR3 coding sequence is TGTGCCAGCAGTCGCGGGTATACAGATATAGCCAAAAACATTCAGTACTTC. It specifies CASSRGYTDIAKNIQYF. The chain carries TRBV6-5 and TRBJ2-4; weak D call: TRBD2 (5 bases). V was pared by 5 bases and J by 0 bases, with 17 bases between. The CDR3 is made up of 17 amino acids. Germline values: CDR1 MNHEY, CDR2 SVGAGI.

The CDR3 coding sequence is TGTGCCAGCAGCCAACGACAGGGGGGGAATGAGCAGTTCTTC. This codes for CASSQRQGGNEQFF. The chain carries TRBV14 and TRBJ2-1; 9 positions match TRBD1. This CDR3 spans 14 amino acids. With 2 bases clipped from V and 7 bases from J, the junction kept 3 bases outside the gene matches. Germline CDR1 is SGHDN and CDR2 is FVKESK.

The J gene is TRBJ2-3, the V gene TRBV28, with 8 nucleotides matching TRBD2. V lost 5 bases and J lost 6; bases outside the gene matches: 16. The CDR3 is 17 amino acids. Germline CDR1 is MDHEN and CDR2 is SYDVKM. CDR3 loop: CASSREVDLGRGDTQYF. DNA for the CDR3: TGTGCCAGCAGTCGAGAAGTCGACCTCGGGAGGGGGGATACGCAGTATTTT.

The chain combines TRBV18 with TRBJ1-1; a weak D match, TRBD1 (6 bases). Deletions cut 3 bases from V and 4 bases from J, with 15 bases between. Germline V CDR1 and CDR2: KGHSH, LQKENI. The CDR3 is 15 amino acids. The CDR3 nucleotides are TGTGCCAGCTCACCGCGGACAGCTTCGGGCACTGAAGCTTTCTTT. Translation gives CASSPRTASGTEAFF. Complete variable domain (other parts from reference TRBV18 and TRBJ1-1): NAGVMQNPRHLVRRRGQEARLRCSPMKGHSHVYWYRQLPEEGLKFMVYLQKENIIDESGMPKERFSAEFPKEGPSILRIQQVVRGDSAAYFCASSPRTASGTEAFFGQGTRLTVV.

This clonotype was counted many times. The chain recombines TRBV20-1 with TRBJ2-5; D remains unclear. CDR3 length: 16 amino acids. Trimming took 4 bases from V and 4 from J, leaving 22 bases between them. Looked up from germline, CDR1 is DFQATT and CDR2 is SNEGSKA (reference sequence). CDR3 sequence: CSATVVGSHGLETQYF. CDR3 nucleotides: TGCAGTGCTACCGTCGTCGGCTCCCATGGGTTAGAGACCCAGTACTTC.

This chain connects TRBV25-1 to TRBJ2-1, with D perhaps matching TRBD2 (6 bases). The germline V and J ends were trimmed by 3 bases and 2 bases, with 14 bases remaining between them. CDR1 is MGHDK, CDR2 SYGVNS, per germline. The CDR3 covers 16 residues. The chain's CDR3 is CASSEVAGTPYNEQFF. Written as DNA, the CDR3 is TGTGCCAGCAGTGAGGTTGCGGGGACCCCCTACAATGAGCAGTTCTTC.

This clonotype was observed a handful of times. The gene calls are TRBV5-1 and TRBJ2-5; 12 bases are a match to TRBD2. In germline, CDR1 is SGHRS, CDR2 YFSETQ. This CDR3 is built from 15 residues. V shed 4 bases, J shed 2 bases, and the junction held 3 bases outside the gene matches. The CDR3 DNA reads TGCGCCAGCAGCACCGGGACTAGCGGGCAAGAGACCCAGTACTTC. The encoded protein is CASSTGTSGQETQYF.

The table lists this clonotype with many counts. The V call is TRBV6-5, the J call TRBJ2-5, with TRBD1 matching 9 bases. The V and J ends lost 1 base and 4 bases, in that order; junction bases with no gene match: 7. This CDR3 is built from 16 residues. The germline V gene has CDR1 MNHEY and CDR2 SVGAGI. The CDR3 protein is CASSYFYPGQGETQYF. Written as DNA, the CDR3 is TGTGCCAGCAGTTACTTCTATCCGGGACAGGGAGAGACCCAGTACTTC.